These T cell receptor beta chains were read from a single sample in a study of CD8 T cells in ankylosing spondylitis. TCRdb ran MiXCR on the 5' RACE reads and lists one entry per CDR3 protein. The repertoire holds a few hundred thousand distinct CDR3 sequences, with over 9.5% as singletons. Sequencing was performed on blood, either unsorted or a sorted T cell fraction (not recorded which). Every receptor here comes from a male donor with ankylosing spondylitis or in good health (not recorded which). Each CDR3 is given with its conserved first and last residue. D genes are given only for firm matches. A clone size is listed for some rows: how often the clone was seen (once, few, many), or a class if it is expanded.

TRBV11-2	NA	TRBJ2-5	TRBD2	TGTGCCAGCAGCGGGAGGGACGGTAAAGAGACCCAGTACTTC	CASSGRDGKETQYF
TRBV5-6	many	TRBJ2-3	NA	TGTGCCAGCAGCTTATTGGATACGCAGTATTTT	CASSLLDTQYF
TRBV3-1	few	TRBJ2-2	NA	TGTGCCAGCACCCAAGGAGTGGAAACTAGGGCCACCGGGGAGCTGTTTTTT	CASTQGVETRATGELFF
TRBV20-1	many	TRBJ2-1	TRBD2	TGCAGTGCTAGAGATCTAGCGGGGGCCCTTAATGAGCAGTTCTTC	CSARDLAGALNEQFF
TRBV6-1	many	TRBJ2-3	NA	TGTGCCAGCAGGAGGCTAGACCCCTGGGCAGATACGCAGTATTTT	CASRRLDPWADTQYF
TRBV7-3	NA	TRBJ2-1	TRBD2	TGTGCCAGCAGCTTAAGGGCGGGGGGCACCTACAATGAGCAGTTCTTC	CASSLRAGGTYNEQFF
TRBV3-1	many	TRBJ2-6	TRBD1	TGTGCCAGCAGCCAAGACCGTGACAGGGCTGGGGCCAACGTCCTGACTTTC	CASSQDRDRAGANVLTF
TRBV7-3	NA	TRBJ2-2	NA	TGTGCCAGCAGCTTGCCCGGGAGCCCAAACACCGGGGAGCTGTTTTTT	CASSLPGSPNTGELFF
TRBV27	many	TRBJ2-3	NA	TGTGCCAGCAGCCCGACGGGCCCTCCAGATACGCAGTATTTT	CASSPTGPPDTQYF
TRBV12-3/TRBV12-4	many	TRBJ1-2	TRBD1	TGTGCCAGCAGTTTAAGGGGGACAGGGTCTCAATACTATGGCTACACCTTC	CASSLRGTGSQYYGYTF
TRBV30	NA	TRBJ2-7	TRBD1	TGTGCCTGGTCTGACAGGGTTGGCGAGCAGTACTTC	CAWSDRVGEQYF
TRBV19	few	TRBJ2-7	TRBD1	TGTGCCAGTAGTGACCCATCCGGGACAGGGGTCCTCTACGAGCAGTACTTC	CASSDPSGTGVLYEQYF
TRBV20-1	many	TRBJ1-1	TRBD1	TGCGGGGGGACAGACTCCAGATACACTGAAGCTTTCTTT	CGGTDSRYTEAFF
TRBV6-2/TRBV6-3	many	TRBJ2-5	NA	TGTGCCAGCAGTCACACAGGGTTTGGGGAGACCCAGTACTTC	CASSHTGFGETQYF
TRBV28	many	TRBJ1-5	NA	TGTGCCAGCAGTTTACAGGTGATTTATAGCAATCAGCCCCAGCATTTT	CASSLQVIYSNQPQHF
TRBV28	many	TRBJ2-7	NA	TGTGCCAGCAGTTTATGGCGGCGGAGCTCCTACGAGCAGTACTTC	CASSLWRRSSYEQYF
TRBV20-1	NA	TRBJ1-1	TRBD1	TGCTGTGCTAGAGATTCCCCGCGACAGGGGAACACTGAAGCTTTCTTT	CCARDSPRQGNTEAFF
TRBV7-8	NA	TRBJ2-3	TRBD2	TGTGCCAGCAGCCCTTTAGCGGGGGTGAGCACAGATACGCAGTATTTT	CASSPLAGVSTDTQYF
TRBV12-3/TRBV12-4	many	TRBJ2-1	TRBD2	TGTGCCAGCGGGACTAGCGGGGGGGCGGCTGAGCAGTTCTTC	CASGTSGGAAEQFF
TRBV6-4	many	TRBJ1-1	NA	TGTGCCAGCAGTGACTCCCTTAGGGGGGCAGGGAGTGGCACTGAAGCTTTCTTT	CASSDSLRGAGSGTEAFF
TRBV3-1	many	TRBJ1-2	TRBD1	TGTGCCAGCAGCCAAGGTGACAGGGCTAACTATGGCTACACCTTC	CASSQGDRANYGYTF
TRBV7-6	NA	TRBJ1-1	NA	TGTGCCAGCAGCGGGCAGCTCACTGAAGCTTTCTTT	CASSGQLTEAFF
TRBV5-4	many	TRBJ2-5	TRBD2	TGTGCCAGCAGCTCCCAGACTAGCGAAGAGACCCAGTACTTC	CASSSQTSEETQYF
TRBV12-3/TRBV12-4	many	TRBJ1-1	TRBD1	TGTGCCAGCAGTGATCAGGGGGACACTGAAGCTTTCTTT	CASSDQGDTEAFF
TRBV18	NA	TRBJ2-2	NA	TGTGCCAGCTCACCGACAGGCGTGAACACCGGGGAGCTGTTTTTT	CASSPTGVNTGELFF
TRBV24-1	many	TRBJ2-2	TRBD1	TGTGCCACCAGTGATGGATTCGACAGGGGCCTATTCGGTGGGACCGGGGAGCTGTTTTTT	CATSDGFDRGLFGGTGELFF
TRBV5-5	many	TRBJ1-1	NA	TGTGCCAGCAGCTTCGTCACAGGGACGACTGAAGCTTTCTTT	CASSFVTGTTEAFF
TRBV5-1	many	TRBJ2-6	TRBD1	TGCGCCAGCAGCTGGACAGGGGGCTCTGGGGCCAACGTCCTGACTTTC	CASSWTGGSGANVLTF